The next 10 T cell receptor beta chains were all read from a single sample in a study of T cells in women clearing cervical HPV infection. Produced via immunoSEQ multiplex PCR; TCRdb's table is partial and in-frame only. Listed are approximately 44,000 clones; 7.6% falls within the top ten. Input material: blood buffy coat. These receptors originate from a woman between 18 and 70 years old with a cervical HPV16 infection that either progressed to CIN3+ or cleared (not recorded which).

Points on this clone: The DNA ends 3 residues before the CDR3 does, and the rest of the CDR3 is filled in from the germline J gene. The genes are TRBV27 and TRBJ2-5, with 10 bases matching TRBD1. CDR3 length equals 17 residues. The V gene's germline CDR1 is MNHEY and CDR2 SMNVEV (reference sequence). Trimming removed 4 bases from V and 7 bases from J; junction bases left unmatched: 15. CDR3 protein: CASSSGTGDLVGVTQYF. CDR3 bases read: TGTGCCAGCAGTTCCGGGACAGGGGACTTAGTGGGGGTGACC.

As regards this clone: The read ends 3 residues shy of where the CDR3 ends; the end is completed using the germline J gene. The chain joins TRBV9 to TRBJ2-7; 9 bases are a match to TRBD1. J was trimmed by 4 bases and V by 3 bases; bases with no gene match: 11. Germline CDR1 is SGDLS and CDR2 is YYNGEE. The CDR3 is 16 amino acids. The CDR3 sequence is CASSEKTGGKGYEQYF. CDR3 DNA, as far as it was read: TGTGCCAGCAGCGAGAAAACAGGGGGCAAAGGTTACGAG.

Notes on this clone: The CDR3 end is not reached by the read, which stops 3 residues before it; the germline J gene fills it in. V gene TRBV19 combines with J gene TRBJ1-2, with 7 bases aligning to TRBD1. After removal of 8 bases from V and 3 bases from J, the junction contained 12 bases not matched to a gene. The germline CDR1 and CDR2 sequences are LNHDA and SQIVND (reference sequence). The CDR3 covers 15 residues. The CDR3 loop is CASQDYRGKDYGYTF. Partial CDR3 DNA: TGTGCCAGTCAAGACTACAGGGGAAAAGACTATGGC.

As regards this clone: The read halts 3 residues ahead of the CDR3 end, with the missing end drawn from the germline J gene. The J gene is TRBJ2-5, the V gene TRBV19; no clear D. V lost 4 bases and J lost 5, with 5 bases in between. This CDR3 has 11 amino acids. Germline V CDR1 and CDR2: LNHDA, SQIVND (reference sequence). CDR3: CASSNGETQYF. Incomplete CDR3 DNA: TGTGCCAGTAGTAACGGGGAGACC.

The CDR3 protein is CASSLGQETNSPLHF. CDR3 DNA, as far as it was read: TGTGCCAGCAGCTTAGGGCAGGAAACAAATTCACCC. The chain employs TRBV13 and TRBJ1-6; no reliable D call. Read coverage stops 3 residues before the CDR3 terminus; the germline J gene supplies the remainder. The germline gives CDR1 PRHDT, CDR2 FYEKMQ (reference sequence). The CDR3 is 15 amino acids. With 0 bases removed from V and 7 bases from J, the gap between germline ends came to 10 bases.

About this clone itself: Coverage ceases 3 residues before the CDR3 finishes, and the germline J gene fills in the end. V and J are TRBV19 and TRBJ1-1, with 12 bases aligning to TRBD1. This CDR3 comprises 14 residues. CDR1 LNHDA and CDR2 SQIVND come from the germline V gene (reference sequence). Trimming took 5 bases from V and 6 from J; bases not matched to a gene: 4. Incomplete CDR3 DNA: TGTGCCAGTAGTCCCGGGACAGGGGGCTCTGAA. Translated, it gives CASSPGTGGSE. The complete CDR3 protein is CASSPGTGGSEAFF.

A note on this clone: Sequencing ends 3 residues short of the CDR3 end; the germline J gene provides the rest. V and J are TRBV4-2 and TRBJ1-4; D gene uncertain. The CDR3 is made up of 12 amino acids. Germline assignment: CDR1 LGHNA and CDR2 YNFKEQ. The ends were cut back, 4 bases at V and 6 bases at J, with 6 bases in the middle. CDR3 region: CASSPRDEKLFF. Incomplete CDR3 DNA: TGTGCCAGCAGCCCTCGGGATGAAAAA.

Note on this clone: Read data end 3 residues before the CDR3 end; the end is taken from the germline J gene. The chain recombines TRBV7-3 with TRBJ2-1, with 7 positions matching TRBD2. CDR1 and CDR2 (germline): SGHTA, FQGTGA. The CDR3 runs to 14 residues. The trim removed 2 bases at V and 9 bases at J, leaving 7 bases unmatched. The sequenced part of the CDR3 DNA is TGTGCCAGCAGCTTATTGAGCGGGGAGGGTGAG. It is translated as CASSLLSGEGE. The full-length CDR3 reads as CASSLLSGEGEQFF.

Concerning this clone itself: The CDR3 extends 3 residues past the end of the read, so its final part is completed from the germline J gene. This sequence joins TRBV5-6 and TRBJ2-3, with D possibly being TRBD1 (5 bases). In germline, CDR1 is SGHDT, CDR2 YYEEEE. The CDR3 is 13 amino acids. Trimming cost V 3 bases and J 4 bases, with 9 bases left between them. The DNA read from the CDR3 is TGTGCCAGCAGCTGGGGCGAACCAGATACG. Amino acid sequence: CASSWGEPDT. The CDR3 in full is CASSWGEPDTQYF.

Remarks on this clone: The observed sequence ends 3 residues before the CDR3 terminus, with the missing tail filled in from the germline J gene. The chain uses TRBV11-1 and TRBJ2-3; the D is unclear. Germline assignment: CDR1 SGHAT and CDR2 FQDESV (reference sequence). Trimming cost V 6 bases and J 4 bases, with 11 bases left between them. This CDR3 has 13 amino acids. Partial CDR3 DNA: TGTGCCAGCAGACCTGCAACGGCAGATACG. Translation: CASRPATADT. The CDR3 as a whole reads CASRPATADTQYF.